Listed below are T cell receptor beta chains from one sample, sequenced in a study of blood T cell repertoires in COVID-19. Repertoires were generated with immunoSEQ multiplex PCR, while TCRdb's copy carries only in-frame clones and drops some. The repertoire holds about 160,000 clones, with roughly 88% as singletons. The material sequenced was PBMCs or T cells enriched from blood (not recorded which). The receptors stem from a woman between 45 and 60 years old who had recovered from COVID-19. The CDR3 runs from the conserved cysteine through the conserved F or W. The order of the fields is clone size, V gene, J gene, D gene, CDR3 protein, CDR3 DNA. A D gene is named only where the DNA matches it firmly. The listing skips clone size in some rows; elsewhere it reads once, few, many or a size class.

>.|TRBV5-1|TRBJ2-5|TRBD1
CASSLGQGRSWQETQYF
TGCGCCAGCAGCTTGGGACAGGGTCGGAGTTGGCAAGAGACCCAGTACTTC
>once|TRBV4-1|TRBJ1-1|.
CASSQARTTGSTEAFF
TGCGCCAGCAGCCAAGCCCGTACGACAGGATCCACTGAAGCTTTCTTT
>.|TRBV2|TRBJ1-1|.
CASSEAGGRTEAFF
TGTGCCAGCAGTGAAGCTGGAGGCAGGACTGAAGCTTTCTTT
>.|TRBV6-2/TRBV6-3|TRBJ1-1|.
CASSYSDNAEAFF
TGTGCCAGCAGTTACTCTGACAACGCTGAAGCTTTCTTT
>.|TRBV29-1|TRBJ2-4|.
CSVLQGNIQYF
TGCAGCGTCTTACAGGGAAACATTCAGTACTTC
>.|TRBV24-1|TRBJ1-2|.
CATSDATGLNYGYTF
TGTGCCACCAGTGACGCGACAGGCCTAAACTATGGCTACACCTTC
>few|TRBV10-1|TRBJ1-5|.
CASRGSRGNQPQHF
TGCGCCAGCAGGGGATCCAGGGGCAATCAGCCCCAGCATTTT
>.|TRBV7-2|TRBJ2-2|TRBD1
CASSLVDRGGELFF
TGTGCCAGCAGCTTAGTGGACAGGGGCGGGGAGCTGTTTTTT
>.|TRBV7-6|TRBJ1-3|.
CASSLAPPGSGNTIYF
TGTGCCAGCAGCTTAGCCCCCCCAGGGTCTGGAAACACCATATATTTT
>.|TRBV9|TRBJ2-3|TRBD2
CASSPRGSGGIKDTQYF
TGTGCCAGCAGCCCCCGGGGTAGCGGGGGTATCAAAGATACGCAGTATTTT
>.|TRBV5-6|TRBJ1-2|.
CASSQGTYGYTF
TGTGCCAGCAGCCAGGGAACCTATGGCTACACCTTC
>.|TRBV19|TRBJ1-2|.
CASSSLRGGGYTF
TGTGCCAGTAGTAGTCTTCGGGGTGGTGGCTACACCTTC
>.|TRBV11-3|TRBJ2-5|.
CASSFPGSGETQYF
TGTGCCAGCAGCTTCCCAGGGTCTGGAGAGACCCAGTACTTC
>.|TRBV4-1|TRBJ2-6|TRBD1
CASSQDLGQLTTFGANVLTF
TGCGCCAGCAGCCAAGATTTGGGACAGCTCACGACATTTGGGGCCAACGTCCTGACTTTC
>once|TRBV19|TRBJ1-2|.
CASSISGQGKSYTF
TGTGCCAGTAGTATAAGTGGGCAGGGGAAAAGCTACACCTTC
>.|TRBV4-3|TRBJ1-4|.
CASSQDHGGFYEKLFF
TGCGCCAGCAGCCAAGATCACGGAGGGTTTTATGAAAAACTGTTTTTT
>once|TRBV5-5|TRBJ2-7|.
CASSLAGSPYEQYF
TGTGCCAGCAGCTTGGCGGGTAGCCCCTACGAGCAGTACTTC
>.|TRBV18|TRBJ2-1|TRBD1
CASSLRDRGVPEQFF
TGTGCCAGCTCACTCCGGGACAGGGGCGTTCCTGAGCAGTTCTTC
>once|TRBV5-1|TRBJ2-5|TRBD2
CASSLAPSGGQETQYF
TGCGCCAGCAGCTTGGCTCCTAGCGGGGGGCAAGAGACCCAGTACTTC
>.|TRBV5-1|TRBJ2-3|TRBD2
CASSSSSGGTDTQYF
TGCGCCAGCAGCTCTTCTAGCGGGGGCACAGATACGCAGTATTTT
>.|TRBV11-2|TRBJ2-7|.
CASSLLGQGGREQYF
TGTGCCAGCAGCTTATTGGGCCAGGGAGGTAGGGAGCAGTACTTC
>.|TRBV2|TRBJ2-5|.
CASSEYNQETQYF
TGTGCCAGCAGTGAATACAACCAAGAGACCCAGTACTTC
>.|TRBV27|TRBJ2-2|.
CASSFRVSGELFF
TGTGCCAGCAGTTTCAGGGTTTCCGGGGAGCTGTTTTTT
>.|TRBV4-3|TRBJ1-1|TRBD1
CASSHGQGEAFF
TGCGCCAGCAGCCACGGACAGGGTGAAGCTTTCTTT
>.|TRBV7-3|TRBJ2-2|TRBD1
CASSLNSGTGWNTGELFF
TGTGCCAGCAGCTTAAATTCCGGGACAGGATGGAACACCGGGGAGCTGTTTTTT
>.|TRBV7-2|TRBJ1-1|.
CASSPPGGRYTEAFF
TGTGCCAGCAGCCCCCCGGGAGGGCGGTACACTGAAGCTTTCTTT
>.|TRBV7-8|TRBJ1-5|TRBD1
CASSHDRGQPQHF
TGTGCCAGCAGCCATGACAGGGGTCAGCCCCAGCATTTT
>.|TRBV19|TRBJ2-7|TRBD2
CASSTTGGDEQYF
TGTGCCAGTAGTACAACCGGGGGGGACGAGCAGTACTTC
>.|TRBV18|TRBJ2-5|TRBD1
CASSPPGTAQETQYF
TGTGCCAGCTCACCACCTGGGACAGCCCAAGAGACCCAGTACTTC
>once|TRBV11-2|TRBJ2-5|TRBD2
CASSERTSQETQYF
TGTGCCAGCAGCGAGCGGACTAGTCAAGAGACCCAGTACTTC
>.|TRBV19|TRBJ1-2|.
CASSMRARFYGYTF
TGTGCCAGTAGTATGCGGGCCAGGTTCTATGGCTACACCTTC
>.|TRBV7-2|TRBJ2-7|TRBD2
CASSLEGLAGIEQYF
TGTGCCAGCAGCTTAGAAGGACTAGCAGGCATCGAGCAGTACTTC